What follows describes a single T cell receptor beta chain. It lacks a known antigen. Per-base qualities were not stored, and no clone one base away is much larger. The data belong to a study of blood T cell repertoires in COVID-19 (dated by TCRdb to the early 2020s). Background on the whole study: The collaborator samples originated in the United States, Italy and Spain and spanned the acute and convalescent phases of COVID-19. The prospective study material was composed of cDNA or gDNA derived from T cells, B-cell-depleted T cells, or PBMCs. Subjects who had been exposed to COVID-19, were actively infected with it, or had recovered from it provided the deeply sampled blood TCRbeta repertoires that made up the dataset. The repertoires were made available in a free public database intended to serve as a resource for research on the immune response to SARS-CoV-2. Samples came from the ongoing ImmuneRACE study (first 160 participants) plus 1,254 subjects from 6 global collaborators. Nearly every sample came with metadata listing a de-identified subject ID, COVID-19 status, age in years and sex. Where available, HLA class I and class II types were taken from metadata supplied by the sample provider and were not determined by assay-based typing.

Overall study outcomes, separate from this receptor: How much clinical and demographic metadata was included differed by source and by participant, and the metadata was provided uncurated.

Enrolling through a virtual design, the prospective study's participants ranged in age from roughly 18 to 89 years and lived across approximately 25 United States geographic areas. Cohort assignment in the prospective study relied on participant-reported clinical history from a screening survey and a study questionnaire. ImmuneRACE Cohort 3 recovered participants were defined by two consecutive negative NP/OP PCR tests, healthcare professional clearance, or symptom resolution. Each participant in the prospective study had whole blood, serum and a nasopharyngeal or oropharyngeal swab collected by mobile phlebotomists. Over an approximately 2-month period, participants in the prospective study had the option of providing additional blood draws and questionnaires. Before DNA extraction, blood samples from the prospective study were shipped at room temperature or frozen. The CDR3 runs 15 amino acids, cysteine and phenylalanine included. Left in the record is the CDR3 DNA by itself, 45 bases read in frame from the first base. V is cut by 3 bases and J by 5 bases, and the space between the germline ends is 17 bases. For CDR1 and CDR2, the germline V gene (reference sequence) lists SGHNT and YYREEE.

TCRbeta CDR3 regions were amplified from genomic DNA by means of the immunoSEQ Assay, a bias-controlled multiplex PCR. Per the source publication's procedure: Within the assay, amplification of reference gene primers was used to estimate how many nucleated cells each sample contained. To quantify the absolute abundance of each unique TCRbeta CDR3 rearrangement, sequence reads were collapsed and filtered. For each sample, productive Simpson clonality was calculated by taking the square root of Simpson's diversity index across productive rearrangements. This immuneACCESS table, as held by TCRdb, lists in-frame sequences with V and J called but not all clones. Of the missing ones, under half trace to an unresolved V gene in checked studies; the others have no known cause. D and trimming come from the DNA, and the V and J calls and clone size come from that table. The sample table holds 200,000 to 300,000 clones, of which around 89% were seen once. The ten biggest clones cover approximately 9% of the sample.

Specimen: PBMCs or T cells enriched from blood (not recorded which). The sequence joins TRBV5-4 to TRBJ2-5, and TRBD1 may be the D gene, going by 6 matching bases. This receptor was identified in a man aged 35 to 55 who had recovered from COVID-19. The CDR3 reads CASSSSKGTRETQYF. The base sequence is TGTGCCAGCAGCTCGTCCAAGGGGACACGCGAGACCCAGTACTTC.